This T cell receptor (beta chain) is drawn from a study of CD8 T cells in ankylosing spondylitis. Whole-study results and caveats: Reportedly, disease-linked clones are significantly enriched in ankylosing spondylitis patients' matched synovial fluid. Disease-linked clones were CD8+ and relatively rare in peripheral blood. Roughly eight highly homologous variants made up a TCR beta motif that seemed to typify ankylosing spondylitis blood.

Per germline, CDR1 SEHNR and CDR2 FQNEAQ (reference sequence). The CDR3 runs 16 residues. After removal of 1 base from V and 3 bases from J, the junction contained 6 bases not matched to a gene. Of note for this clonotype: Its antigen is not identified.

The TCR beta libraries were generated through quantitative 5'-RACE incorporating molecular barcodes. TCRdb ran MiXCR on the 5' RACE reads and lists one entry per CDR3 protein. The sample comprises 200,000 or so distinct CDR3 sequences, approximately 13% of which are singletons, and approximately 10% rests with the top ten. This receptor was obtained from a female donor with ankylosing spondylitis or in good health (not recorded which). Sequences were obtained from blood, either unsorted or a sorted T cell fraction (not recorded which). This chain uses TRBV7-9 with TRBJ2-5, with 9 bases aligning to TRBD2. The CDR3 loop is CASSLGRGRGEETQYF. In nucleotides, the CDR3 is TGTGCCAGCAGCTTAGGTCGCGGGAGGGGGGAAGAGACCCAGTACTTC.